Listed below are T cell receptor beta chains from one sample, sequenced in a study of long-term antiretroviral therapy in people with HIV. Profiling relied on immunoSEQ multiplex PCR, and the TCRdb table lists in-frame clones only, not all of them. The repertoire holds 29,000 or so clones, with around 93% as singletons. The sequencing used unsorted PBMCs, collected approximately 7.1 years after starting antiretroviral therapy. The receptors stem from a man aged 50 to 60 with HIV. Both conserved end residues are part of each CDR3. Fields, in order: J gene, V gene, D gene, clone size, CDR3 DNA, CDR3 protein. A D gene is named only where the DNA matches it firmly. The size field is filled for only some rows; it gives once, few, many or a size class.

>TRBJ1-5|TRBV4-1|NA|NA
TGCGCCAGCAGCCAAGAGCCGGGGATGGGCAATCAGCCCCAGCATTTT
CASSQEPGMGNQPQHF
>TRBJ1-2|TRBV5-1|NA|NA
TGCGCCAGCAGCTTGGCTGGCAGTAGGTCAGCTAACTATGGCTACACCTTC
CASSLAGSRSANYGYTF
>TRBJ1-3|TRBV28|NA|NA
TGTGCCAGCAGCATCCAAACTGGGGAGGAAAACACCATATATTTT
CASSIQTGEENTIYF
>TRBJ2-1|TRBV6-4|TRBD2|NA
TGTGCCAGCAGTGCCTCATCCGGGACTAGCGGTGAGCAGTTCTTC
CASSASSGTSGEQFF
>TRBJ1-1|TRBV6-1|NA|NA
TGTGCCAGCAGTGTGCCCCCAGGAATTCCGGGGTTCCCTGAAGCTTTCTTT
CASSVPPGIPGFPEAFF
>TRBJ2-1|TRBV4-3|NA|NA
TGCGCCAGCAGCCCAACGACAGGCCCGAGCTCCTACAATGAGCAGTTCTTC
CASSPTTGPSSYNEQFF
>TRBJ1-2|TRBV27|NA|once
TGTGCCAGCAGTCTGGGGCCTGGCTATGGCTACACCTTC
CASSLGPGYGYTF
>TRBJ2-4|TRBV30|TRBD1|NA
TGTGCCTGGAGTTGGAAACACACAGGGGCGAGGGACATTCAGTACTTC
CAWSWKHTGARDIQYF
>TRBJ1-6|TRBV7-2|TRBD1|NA
TGTGCCAGCAGCTCAGGGACAGCCTCCCCTAATTCACCCCTCCACTTT
CASSSGTASPNSPLHF
>TRBJ2-5|TRBV29-1|TRBD1|NA
TGCAGCGTTGACCAGGGGGCCAGGGAGACCCAGTACTTC
CSVDQGARETQYF
>TRBJ1-1|TRBV5-6|TRBD1|once
TGTGCCAGCAGCTTAACAGGGGGCCTGGGCACTGAAGCTTTCTTT
CASSLTGGLGTEAFF